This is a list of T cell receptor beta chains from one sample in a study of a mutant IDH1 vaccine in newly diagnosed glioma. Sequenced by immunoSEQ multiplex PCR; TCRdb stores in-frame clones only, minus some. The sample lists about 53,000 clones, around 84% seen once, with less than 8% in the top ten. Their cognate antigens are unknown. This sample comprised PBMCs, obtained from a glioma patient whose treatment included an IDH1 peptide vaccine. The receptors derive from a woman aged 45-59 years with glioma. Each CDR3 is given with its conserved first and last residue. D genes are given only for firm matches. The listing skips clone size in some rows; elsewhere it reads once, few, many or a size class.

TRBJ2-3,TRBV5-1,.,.,CASSSQRGTDTQYF,TGCGCCAGCAGCTCCCAACGGGGTACAGATACGCAGTATTTT
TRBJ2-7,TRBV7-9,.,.,CASSLGGDEQYF,TGTGCCAGCAGCTTAGGCGGGGACGAGCAGTACTTC
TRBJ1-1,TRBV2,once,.,CASSEAPKLGGGVMKIMNTEAFF,TGTGCCAGCAGTGAAGCGCCTAAACTAGGAGGGGGTGTCATGAAAATCATGAACACTGAAGCTTTCTTT
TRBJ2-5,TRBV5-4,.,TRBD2,CASSFGGAPETQYF,TGTGCCAGCAGCTTCGGGGGGGCGCCAGAGACCCAGTACTTC
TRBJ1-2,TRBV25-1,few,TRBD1,CASSEWGQGTAGYGYTF,TGTGCCAGCAGTGAATGGGGACAGGGGACCGCGGGGTATGGCTACACCTTC
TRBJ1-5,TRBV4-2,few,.,CASSQDARGHSNQPQHF,TGTGCCAGCAGCCAAGATGCACGGGGACATAGCAATCAGCCCCAGCATTTT
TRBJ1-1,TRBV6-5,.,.,CASSYSARTEAFF,TGTGCCAGCAGTTACTCCGCGAGGACTGAAGCTTTCTTT
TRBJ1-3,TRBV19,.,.,CASAGGLLSSGNTIYF,TGTGCCAGTGCCGGTGGGTTACTCAGCTCTGGAAACACCATATATTTT
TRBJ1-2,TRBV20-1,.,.,CSARPGSGYTF,TGCAGTGCTAGACCGGGGAGCGGCTACACCTTC
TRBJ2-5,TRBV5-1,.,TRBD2,CASSLAGTSVPETQYF,TGCGCCAGCAGCTTGGCCGGGACTAGCGTCCCAGAGACCCAGTACTTC
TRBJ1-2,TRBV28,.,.,CASKFDYGYTF,TGTGCCAGCAAATTTGACTATGGCTACACCTTC
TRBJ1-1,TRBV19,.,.,CASSMGGKNTEAFF,TGTGCCAGTAGTATGGGGGGTAAGAACACTGAAGCTTTCTTT
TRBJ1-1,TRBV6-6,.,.,CASSTEMGAEAFF,TGTGCCAGCAGTACAGAGATGGGGGCTGAAGCTTTCTTT
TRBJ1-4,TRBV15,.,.,CATSRKSNEKLFF,TGTGCCACCAGCAGGAAATCCAATGAAAAACTGTTTTTT
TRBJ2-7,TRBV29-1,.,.,CSVEAMDSYEQYF,TGCAGCGTTGAAGCCATGGATAGCTACGAGCAGTACTTC
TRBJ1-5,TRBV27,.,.,CASSLSFREGQPQHF,TGTGCCAGCAGTTTATCGTTCAGGGAGGGTCAGCCCCAGCATTTT
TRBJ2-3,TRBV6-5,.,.,CASSYSWGRPDTQYF,TGTGCCAGCAGTTATTCTTGGGGCAGACCAGATACGCAGTATTTT
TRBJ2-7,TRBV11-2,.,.,CASSSGYEQYF,TGTGCCAGCAGCTCAGGCTACGAGCAGTACTTC